This TCR beta chain was captured in a study of CXCR3-negative and CXCR3-positive naive CD8 T cells. Germline V gene data show CDR1 as DFQATT and CDR2 as SNEGSKA (reference sequence). CDR3 length equals 13 residues. All TRB cDNA libraries came from 5' RACE performed with UMI labels. TCRdb reanalyzed the 5' RACE reads, giving one entry per CDR3 protein sequence and no DNA. The sample holds about 90,000 distinct CDR3 sequences. What was sequenced was naive CXCR3- CD8+ T cells from blood. The subset: CD45RO-CCR7+CD27+CD95- naive CD8+ T cells lacking CXCR3 (TNR3-). This TCR was sampled from a human donor in good health. Some clones in this sample may be carry-over from other donors' samples. This chain joins TRBV20-1 and TRBJ1-1; the D call from TCRdb, TRBD1, cannot be confirmed without DNA. CDR3 residues: CSARDTGGYWAFF.